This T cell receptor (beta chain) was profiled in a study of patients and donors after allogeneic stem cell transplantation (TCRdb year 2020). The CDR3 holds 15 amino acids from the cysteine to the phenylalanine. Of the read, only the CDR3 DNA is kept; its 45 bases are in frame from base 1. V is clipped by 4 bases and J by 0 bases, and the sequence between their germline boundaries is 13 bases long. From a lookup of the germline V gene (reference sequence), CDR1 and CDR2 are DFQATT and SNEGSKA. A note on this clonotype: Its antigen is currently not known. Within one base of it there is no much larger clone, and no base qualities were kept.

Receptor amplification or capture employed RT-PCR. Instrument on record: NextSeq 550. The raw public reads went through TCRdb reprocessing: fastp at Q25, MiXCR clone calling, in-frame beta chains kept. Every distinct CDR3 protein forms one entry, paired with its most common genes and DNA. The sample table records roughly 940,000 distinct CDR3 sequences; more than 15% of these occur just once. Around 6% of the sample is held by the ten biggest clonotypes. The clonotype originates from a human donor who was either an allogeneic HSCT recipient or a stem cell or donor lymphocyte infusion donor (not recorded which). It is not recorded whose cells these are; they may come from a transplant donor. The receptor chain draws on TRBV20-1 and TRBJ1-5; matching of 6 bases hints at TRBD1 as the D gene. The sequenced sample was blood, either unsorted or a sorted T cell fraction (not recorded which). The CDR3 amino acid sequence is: CSAKSGERSNQPQHF. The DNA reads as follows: TGCAGTGCTAAATCAGGGGAGCGTAGCAATCAGCCCCAGCATTTT.